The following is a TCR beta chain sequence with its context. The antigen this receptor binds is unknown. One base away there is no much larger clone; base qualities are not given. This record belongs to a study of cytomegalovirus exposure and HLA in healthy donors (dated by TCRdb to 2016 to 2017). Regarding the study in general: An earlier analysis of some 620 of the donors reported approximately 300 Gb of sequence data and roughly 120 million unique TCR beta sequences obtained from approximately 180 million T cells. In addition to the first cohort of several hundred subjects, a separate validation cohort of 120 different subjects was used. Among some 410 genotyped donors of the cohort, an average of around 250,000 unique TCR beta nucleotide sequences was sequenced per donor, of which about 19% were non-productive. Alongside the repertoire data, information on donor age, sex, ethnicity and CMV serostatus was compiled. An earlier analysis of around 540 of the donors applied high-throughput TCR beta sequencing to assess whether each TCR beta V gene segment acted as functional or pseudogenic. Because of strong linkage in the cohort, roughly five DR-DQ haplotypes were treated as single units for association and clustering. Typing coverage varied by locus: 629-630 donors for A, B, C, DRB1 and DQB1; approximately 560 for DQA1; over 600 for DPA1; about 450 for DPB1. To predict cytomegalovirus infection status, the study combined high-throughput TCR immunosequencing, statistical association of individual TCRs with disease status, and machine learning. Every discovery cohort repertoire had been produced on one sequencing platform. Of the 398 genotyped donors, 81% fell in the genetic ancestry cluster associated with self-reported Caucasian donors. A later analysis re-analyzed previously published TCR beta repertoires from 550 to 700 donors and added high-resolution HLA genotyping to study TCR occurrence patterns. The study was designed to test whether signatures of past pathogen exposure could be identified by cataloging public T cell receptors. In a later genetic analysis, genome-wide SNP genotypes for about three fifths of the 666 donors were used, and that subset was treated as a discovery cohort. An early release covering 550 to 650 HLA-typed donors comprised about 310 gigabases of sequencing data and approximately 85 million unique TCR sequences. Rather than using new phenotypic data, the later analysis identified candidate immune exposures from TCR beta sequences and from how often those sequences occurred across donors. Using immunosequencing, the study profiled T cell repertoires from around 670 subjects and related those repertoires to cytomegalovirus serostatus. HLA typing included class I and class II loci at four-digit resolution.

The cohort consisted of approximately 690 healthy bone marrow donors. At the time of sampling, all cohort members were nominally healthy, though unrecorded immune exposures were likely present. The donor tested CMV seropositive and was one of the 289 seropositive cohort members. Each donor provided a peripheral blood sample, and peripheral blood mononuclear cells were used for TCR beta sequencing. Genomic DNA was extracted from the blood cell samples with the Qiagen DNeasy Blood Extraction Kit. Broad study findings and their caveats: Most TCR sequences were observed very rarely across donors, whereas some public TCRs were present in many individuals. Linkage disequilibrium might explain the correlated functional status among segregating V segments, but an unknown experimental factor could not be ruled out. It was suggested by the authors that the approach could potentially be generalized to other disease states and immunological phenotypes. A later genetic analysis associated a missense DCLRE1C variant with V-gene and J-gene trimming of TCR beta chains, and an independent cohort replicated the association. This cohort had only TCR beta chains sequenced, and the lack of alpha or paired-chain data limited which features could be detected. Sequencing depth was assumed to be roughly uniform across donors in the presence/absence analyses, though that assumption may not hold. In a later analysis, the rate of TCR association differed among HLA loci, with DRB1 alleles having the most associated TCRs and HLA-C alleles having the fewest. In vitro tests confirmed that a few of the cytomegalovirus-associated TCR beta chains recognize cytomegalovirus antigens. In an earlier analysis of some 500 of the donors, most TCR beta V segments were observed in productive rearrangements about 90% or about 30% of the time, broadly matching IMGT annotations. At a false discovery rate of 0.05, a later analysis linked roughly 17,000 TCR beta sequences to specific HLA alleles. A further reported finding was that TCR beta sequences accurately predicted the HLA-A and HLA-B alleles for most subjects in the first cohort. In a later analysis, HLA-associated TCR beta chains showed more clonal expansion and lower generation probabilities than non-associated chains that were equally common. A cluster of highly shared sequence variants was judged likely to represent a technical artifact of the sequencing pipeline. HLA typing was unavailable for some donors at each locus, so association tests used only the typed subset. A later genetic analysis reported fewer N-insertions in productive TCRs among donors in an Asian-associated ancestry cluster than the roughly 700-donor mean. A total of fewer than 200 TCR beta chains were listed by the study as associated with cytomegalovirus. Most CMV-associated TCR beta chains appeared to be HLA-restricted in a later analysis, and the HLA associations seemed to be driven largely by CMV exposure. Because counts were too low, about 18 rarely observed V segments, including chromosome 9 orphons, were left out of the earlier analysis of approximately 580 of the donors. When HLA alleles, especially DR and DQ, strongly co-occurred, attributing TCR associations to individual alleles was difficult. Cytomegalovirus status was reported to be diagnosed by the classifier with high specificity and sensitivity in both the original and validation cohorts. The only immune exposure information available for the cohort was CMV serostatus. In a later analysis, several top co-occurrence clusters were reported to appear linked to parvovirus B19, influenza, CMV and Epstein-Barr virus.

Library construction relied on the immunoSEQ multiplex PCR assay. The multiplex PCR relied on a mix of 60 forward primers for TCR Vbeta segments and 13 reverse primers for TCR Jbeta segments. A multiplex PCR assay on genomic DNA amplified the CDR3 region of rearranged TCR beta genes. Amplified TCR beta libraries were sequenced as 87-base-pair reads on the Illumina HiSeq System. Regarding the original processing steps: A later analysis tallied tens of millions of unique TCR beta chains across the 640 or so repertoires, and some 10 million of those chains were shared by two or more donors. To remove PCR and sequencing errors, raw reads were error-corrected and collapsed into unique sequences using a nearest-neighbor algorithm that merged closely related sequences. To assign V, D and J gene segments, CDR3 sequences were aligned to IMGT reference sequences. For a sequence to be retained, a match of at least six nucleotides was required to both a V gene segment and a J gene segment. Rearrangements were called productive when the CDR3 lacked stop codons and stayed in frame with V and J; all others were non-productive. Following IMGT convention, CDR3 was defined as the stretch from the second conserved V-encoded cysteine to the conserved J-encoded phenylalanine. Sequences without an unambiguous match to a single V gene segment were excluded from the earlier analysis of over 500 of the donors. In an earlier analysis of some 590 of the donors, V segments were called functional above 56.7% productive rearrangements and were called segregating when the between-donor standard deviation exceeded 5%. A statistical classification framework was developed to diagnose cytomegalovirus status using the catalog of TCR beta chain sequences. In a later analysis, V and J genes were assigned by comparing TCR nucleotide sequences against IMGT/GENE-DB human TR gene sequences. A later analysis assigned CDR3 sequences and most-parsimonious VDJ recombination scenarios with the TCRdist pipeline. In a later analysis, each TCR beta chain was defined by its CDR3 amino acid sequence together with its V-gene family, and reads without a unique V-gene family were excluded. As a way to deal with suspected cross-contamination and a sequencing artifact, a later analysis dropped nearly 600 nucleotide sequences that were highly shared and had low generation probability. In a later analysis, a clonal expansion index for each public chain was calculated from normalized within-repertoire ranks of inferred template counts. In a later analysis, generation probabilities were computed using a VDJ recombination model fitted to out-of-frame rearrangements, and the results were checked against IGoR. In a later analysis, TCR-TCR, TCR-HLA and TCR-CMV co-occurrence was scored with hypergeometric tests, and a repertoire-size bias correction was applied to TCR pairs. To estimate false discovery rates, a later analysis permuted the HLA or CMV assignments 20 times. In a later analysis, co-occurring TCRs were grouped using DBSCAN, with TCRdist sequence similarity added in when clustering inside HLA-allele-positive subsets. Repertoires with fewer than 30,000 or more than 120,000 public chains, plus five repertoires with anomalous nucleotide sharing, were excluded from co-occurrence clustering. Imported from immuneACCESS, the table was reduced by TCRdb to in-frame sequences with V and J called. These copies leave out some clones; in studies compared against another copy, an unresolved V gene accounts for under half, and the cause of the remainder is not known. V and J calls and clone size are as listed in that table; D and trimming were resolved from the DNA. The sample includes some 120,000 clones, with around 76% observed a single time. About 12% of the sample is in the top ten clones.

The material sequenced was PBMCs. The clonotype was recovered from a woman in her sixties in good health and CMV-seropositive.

The CDR3 corresponds to CSATNSREAFF. DNA sequence: TGCAGTGCTACGAATTCGAGGGAAGCTTTCTTT. The chain is encoded by TRBV20-1 joined to TRBJ1-1, with an unclear D gene assignment. The germline V gene (reference sequence) yields DFQATT for CDR1 and SNEGSKA for CDR2. From cysteine to phenylalanine, the CDR3 is 11 amino acids long. The CDR3 DNA has 33 bases and is translated from base 1. V is clipped by 4 bases and J by 8 bases, and the sequence between their germline boundaries is 11 bases long.